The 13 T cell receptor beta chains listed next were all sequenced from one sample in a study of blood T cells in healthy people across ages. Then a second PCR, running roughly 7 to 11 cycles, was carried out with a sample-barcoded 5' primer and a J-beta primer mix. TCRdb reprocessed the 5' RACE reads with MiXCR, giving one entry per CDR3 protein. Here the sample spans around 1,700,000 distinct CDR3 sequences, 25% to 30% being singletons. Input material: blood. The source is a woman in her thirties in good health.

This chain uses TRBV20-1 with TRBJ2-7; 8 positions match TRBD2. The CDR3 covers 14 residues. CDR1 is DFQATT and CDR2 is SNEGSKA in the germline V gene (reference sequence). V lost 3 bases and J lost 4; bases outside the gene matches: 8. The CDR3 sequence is CSASKRERRYEQYF. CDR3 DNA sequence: TGCAGTGCTAGCAAGCGGGAGAGGCGGTACGAGCAGTACTTC.

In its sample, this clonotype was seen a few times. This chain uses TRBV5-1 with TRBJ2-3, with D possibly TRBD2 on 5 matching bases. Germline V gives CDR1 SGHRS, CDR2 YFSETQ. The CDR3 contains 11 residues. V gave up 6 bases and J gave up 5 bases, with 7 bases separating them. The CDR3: CASKGVDTQYF. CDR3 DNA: TGCGCCAGCAAGGGAGTAGATACGCAGTATTTT.

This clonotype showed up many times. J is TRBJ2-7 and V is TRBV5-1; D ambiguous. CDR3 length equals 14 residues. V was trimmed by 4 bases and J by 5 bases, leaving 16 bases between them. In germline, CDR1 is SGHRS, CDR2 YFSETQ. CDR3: CASSPSSQAHEQYF. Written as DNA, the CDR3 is TGCGCCAGCAGCCCATCCTCCCAAGCCCACGAGCAGTACTTC. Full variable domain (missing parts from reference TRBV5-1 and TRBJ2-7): KAGVTQTPRYLIKTRGQQVTLSCSPISGHRSVSWYQQTPGQGLQFLFEYFSETQRNKGNFPGRFSGRQFSNSRSEMNVSTLELGDSALYLCASSPSSQAHEQYFGPGTRLTVT.

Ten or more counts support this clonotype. Here the CDR3 DNA reads TGTGCCATCAGTGTCGGGACTAGCGGCACCCAAGAGACCCAGTACTTC. Translation gives CAISVGTSGTQETQYF. The genes are TRBV10-3 and TRBJ2-5; TRBD2 matches 11 bases. V lost 4 bases, J lost 1 base, and 5 bases stayed unmatched. Germline V lookup: CDR1 ENHRY, CDR2 SYGVKD. CDR3 size: 16 residues.

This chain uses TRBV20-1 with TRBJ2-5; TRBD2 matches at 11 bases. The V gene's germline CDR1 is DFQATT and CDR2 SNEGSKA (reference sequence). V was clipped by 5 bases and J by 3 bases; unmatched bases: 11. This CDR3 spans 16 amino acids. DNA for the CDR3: TGCAGTGCTTTCCGCCGTTTAGCGGGGGGGAAAGAGACCCAGTACTTC. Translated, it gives CSAFRRLAGGKETQYF.

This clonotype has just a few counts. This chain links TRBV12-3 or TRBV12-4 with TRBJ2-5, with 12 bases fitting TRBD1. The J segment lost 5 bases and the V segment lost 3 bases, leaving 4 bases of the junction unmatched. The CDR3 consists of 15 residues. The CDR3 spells CASSFGTGGAETQYF. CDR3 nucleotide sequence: TGTGCCAGCAGTTTTGGGACAGGGGGCGCGGAGACCCAGTACTTC.

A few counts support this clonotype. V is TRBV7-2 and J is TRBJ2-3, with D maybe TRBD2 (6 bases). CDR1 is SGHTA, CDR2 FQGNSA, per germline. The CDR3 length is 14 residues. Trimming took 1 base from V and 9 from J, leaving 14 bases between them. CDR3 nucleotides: TGTGCCAGCAGCTTAGAGACGCTAGCGACGACGCAGTATTTT. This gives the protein CASSLETLATTQYF.

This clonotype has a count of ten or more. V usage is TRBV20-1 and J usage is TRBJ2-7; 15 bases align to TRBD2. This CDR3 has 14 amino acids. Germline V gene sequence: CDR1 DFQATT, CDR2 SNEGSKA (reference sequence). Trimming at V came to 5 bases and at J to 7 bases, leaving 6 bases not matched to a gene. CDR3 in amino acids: CSARTSGRAQEQYF. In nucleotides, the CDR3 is TGCAGTGCTCGGACTAGCGGGAGGGCCCAAGAGCAGTACTTC.

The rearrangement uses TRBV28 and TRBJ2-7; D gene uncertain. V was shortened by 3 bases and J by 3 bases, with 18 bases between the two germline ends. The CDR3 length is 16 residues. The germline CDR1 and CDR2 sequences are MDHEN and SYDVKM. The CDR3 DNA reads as TGTGCCAGCAGTTTTCCGACGTGGGGAACCGACTACGAGCAGTACTTC. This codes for CASSFPTWGTDYEQYF.

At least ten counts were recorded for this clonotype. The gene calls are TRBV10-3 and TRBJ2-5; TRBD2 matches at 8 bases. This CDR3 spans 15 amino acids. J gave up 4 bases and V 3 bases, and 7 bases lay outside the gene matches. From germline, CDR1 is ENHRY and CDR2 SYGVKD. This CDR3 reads CAISDKAGVGETQYF. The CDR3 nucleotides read TGTGCCATCAGTGATAAAGCGGGAGTAGGAGAGACCCAGTACTTC.

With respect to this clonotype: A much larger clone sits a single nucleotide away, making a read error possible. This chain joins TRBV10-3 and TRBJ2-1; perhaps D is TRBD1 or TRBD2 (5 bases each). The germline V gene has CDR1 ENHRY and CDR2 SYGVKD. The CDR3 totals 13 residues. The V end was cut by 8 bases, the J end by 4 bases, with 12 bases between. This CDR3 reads CAIGQGEYNEQFF. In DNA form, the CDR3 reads TGTGCCATCGGCCAGGGAGAGTACAATGAGCAGTTCTTC.

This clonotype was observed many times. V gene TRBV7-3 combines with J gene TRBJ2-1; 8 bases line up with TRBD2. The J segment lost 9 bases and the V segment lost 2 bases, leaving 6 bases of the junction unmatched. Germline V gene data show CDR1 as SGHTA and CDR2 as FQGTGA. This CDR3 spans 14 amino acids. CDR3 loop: CASSLRRGVREQFF. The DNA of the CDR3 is TGTGCCAGCAGCTTACGGCGGGGGGTCCGTGAGCAGTTCTTC.

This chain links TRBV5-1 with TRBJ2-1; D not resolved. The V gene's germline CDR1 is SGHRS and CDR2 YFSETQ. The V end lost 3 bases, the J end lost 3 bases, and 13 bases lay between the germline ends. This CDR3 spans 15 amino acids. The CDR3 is CASSWSRVGYNEQFF. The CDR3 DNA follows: TGCGCCAGCAGCTGGTCAAGGGTGGGCTACAATGAGCAGTTCTTC.